What follows describes a single T cell receptor beta chain. Its antigen is still unknown. Germline CDR1 is GTSNPN and CDR2 is SVGIG (reference sequence). The CDR3 spans 15 residues. Trimming left V 5 bases short and J 1 base short, with 14 bases between. This entry belongs to a study of shared clonotypes between healthy human individuals. General study results and limits: Sampling involved blood alone; tissue repertoires likely differ.

An assay was performed, and its level was deep. Every subset had its genomic DNA shared out evenly among several immunoSEQ plates. Only in-frame clones appear in the TCRdb table, and some are missing; sequencing was by immunoSEQ multiplex PCR. The data contain some 490,000 clones, about 72% of them singletons. This clonotype was sampled from a woman in her thirties or forties in good health. Some clones in this sample may be carry-over from other donors' samples. The gene calls are TRBV30 and TRBJ2-2, with D unresolved. Sample: PBMCs. CDR3 nucleotides: TGTGCCTGGGTCCCCTCTCGGTTGAACACCGGGGAGCTGTTTTTT. As protein: CAWVPSRLNTGELFF.